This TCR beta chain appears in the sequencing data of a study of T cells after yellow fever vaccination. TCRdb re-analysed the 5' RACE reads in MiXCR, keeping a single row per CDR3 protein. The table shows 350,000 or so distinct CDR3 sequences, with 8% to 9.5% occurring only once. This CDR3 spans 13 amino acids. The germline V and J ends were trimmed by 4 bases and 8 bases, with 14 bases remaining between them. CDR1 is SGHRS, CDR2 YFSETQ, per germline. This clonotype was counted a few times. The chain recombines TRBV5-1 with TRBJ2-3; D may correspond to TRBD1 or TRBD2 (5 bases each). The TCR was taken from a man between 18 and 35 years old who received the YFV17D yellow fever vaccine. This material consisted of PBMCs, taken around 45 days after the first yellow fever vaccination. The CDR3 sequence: CASSEGSAGTQYF. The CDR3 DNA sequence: TGCGCCAGCAGCGAGGGGTCTGCGGGTACGCAGTATTTT.